Below, 30 T cell receptor beta chains from the same sample are listed, as sequenced in a study of blood T cell repertoires in COVID-19. Only in-frame clones appear in the TCRdb table, and some are missing; sequencing was by immunoSEQ multiplex PCR. The sample lists some 120,000 clones; 88% were seen once. Material for sequencing was peripheral blood. Receptors originate from a woman aged 50 to 60 with active or convalescent COVID-19.

This clone has only one observation. The J gene is TRBJ1-3, the V gene TRBV5-4; TRBD1 matches at 8 bases. J was trimmed by 1 base and V by 7 bases; bases with no gene match: 4. There are 14 residues in the CDR3. Germline V gene sequence: CDR1 SGHNT, CDR2 YYREEE (reference sequence). The CDR3 spells CASPDRDSGNTIYF. The CDR3 DNA follows: TGTGCCAGCCCGGACAGGGATTCTGGAAACACCATATATTTT. The variable domain in full, completed from reference TRBV5-4 and TRBJ1-3, reads ETGVTQSPTHLIKTRGQQVTLRCSSQSGHNTVSWYQQALGQGPQFIFQYYREEENGRGNFPPRFSGLQFPNYSSELNVNALELDDSALYLCASPDRDSGNTIYFGEGSWLTVV.

The rearrangement uses TRBV21-1 and TRBJ1-6. TRBV21-1 is tagged as a pseudogene. The CDR3 consists of 11 residues. CDR3 coding DNA: TGTGCCAGCAGCCTGAGTTCACCCCTCCACTTT. Translating gives CASSLSSPLHF.

CDR3 DNA: TGTGCCAGCAGCCCAGGGGACAGGGGAGGCGGTAAGGAGACCCAGTACTTC. It specifies CASSPGDRGGGKETQYF. V gene TRBV9 combines with J gene TRBJ2-5, with 10 positions matching TRBD1. CDR3 length equals 17 residues. J was trimmed by 5 bases and V by 4 bases; bases with no gene match: 14. CDR1 SGDLS and CDR2 YYNGEE come from the germline V gene.

This sequence joins TRBV25-1 and TRBJ2-7, with TRBD2 matching 8 bases. Germline-derived CDR1 and CDR2 are MGHDK and SYGVNS. Losses at the gene ends were 2 bases for V and 2 bases for J; bases not matched to a gene: 5. This CDR3 is built from 15 residues. CDR3 sequence (DNA): TGTGCCAGCAGTGAAGGAGGGACTAGAACCTACGAGCAGTACTTC. Protein: CASSEGGTRTYEQYF.

The gene calls are TRBV7-2 and TRBJ2-7, with a possible D match to TRBD2 (6 bases). Germline CDR1 and CDR2: SGHTA and FQGNSA. Deletions cut 7 bases from V and 2 bases from J, with 21 bases between. This CDR3 has 16 amino acids. The CDR3 region is CASTYSGGRPPYEQYF. In DNA form, the CDR3 reads TGTGCCAGCACCTACTCTGGGGGGAGGCCCCCCTACGAGCAGTACTTC.

The V call is TRBV11-2, the J call TRBJ2-1; 8 bases line up with TRBD2. Trimming at V came to 7 bases and at J to 2 bases, leaving 10 bases not matched to a gene. Germline CDR1 reads SGHAT; CDR2 reads FQNNGV. This CDR3 region has 16 residues. The CDR3 loop reads CASTLGRRGAYNEQFF. The CDR3, as DNA: TGTGCCAGCACCCTCGGGAGGCGGGGGGCCTACAATGAGCAGTTCTTC.

The chain recombines TRBV13 with TRBJ2-7, with D unclear. This CDR3 comprises 13 residues. Germline V gene data show CDR1 as PRHDT and CDR2 as FYEKMQ (reference sequence). V gave up 0 bases and J gave up 3 bases, with 6 bases separating them. CDR3 region: CASSLGSYYEQYF. CDR3 bases: TGTGCCAGCAGCTTAGGCTCCTACTACGAGCAGTACTTC.

On this clone itself: At the DNA level, this CDR3 is encoded by other sequences in the same sample as well. The chain carries TRBV9 and TRBJ2-7; D may be TRBD2 (5 bases). V was trimmed by 4 bases and J by 0 bases, leaving 20 bases between them. Germline CDR1 and CDR2: SGDLS and YYNGEE. The CDR3 length is 17 residues. DNA of the CDR3: TGTGCCAGCAGCCCGACCGGGGTGGGTTTCGCCTCCTACGAGCAGTACTTC. It specifies CASSPTGVGFASYEQYF.

The chain uses TRBV27 and TRBJ2-5; 8 positions agree with TRBD1. From germline, CDR1 is MNHEY and CDR2 SMNVEV (reference sequence). The CDR3 contains 12 residues. The ends lost 6 bases at V and 5 bases at J; junction bases unmatched: 2. CDR3 residues: CASRRQGETQYF. The CDR3 DNA follows: TGTGCCAGCAGACGACAGGGGGAGACCCAGTACTTC.

The chain combines TRBV5-1 with TRBJ2-4, with a possible D match to TRBD2 (7 bases). Germline CDR1 is SGHRS and CDR2 is YFSETQ. Trimming removed 4 bases from V and 8 bases from J, with 25 bases in between. The CDR3 loop spans 17 amino acids. CDR3 nucleotides: TGCGCCAGCAGCCTCAGTTCGTTGGGGGGGCTTGCTGACATTCAGTACTTC. Translating gives CASSLSSLGGLADIQYF.

This clone was observed a single time. The gene calls are TRBV12-2 and TRBJ2-3; TRBD2 reflects the table's D call only, with no check against the DNA. TRBV12-2 is a pseudogene locus. This CDR3 comprises 16 residues. The CDR3 DNA reads TGTGCAAGTCGCCCGACTAGCGGGAGACCGCCAGATACGCAGTATTTT. It specifies CASRPTSGRPPDTQYF.

CDR3 amino acids: CASSSGQGAEKAFF. The CDR3 DNA sequence: TGTGCCAGCAGCTCCGGACAGGGGGCCGAGAAAGCTTTCTTT. This chain links TRBV11-3 with TRBJ1-1, with 11 bases matching TRBD1. The ends lost 4 bases at V and 9 bases at J; junction bases unmatched: 7. This CDR3 contains 14 residues. CDR1 and CDR2 (germline): SGHNT, YENEEA.

This clone was counted once. The rearrangement joins TRBV28 to TRBJ2-3; weak D call: TRBD1 (5 bases). Trimming stripped 5 bases from V and 4 bases from J, with 13 bases between. CDR1 is MDHEN, CDR2 SYDVKM, per germline. The CDR3 loop spans 14 amino acids. The CDR3 sequence: CASSNLLGADTQYF. In DNA form, the CDR3 reads TGTGCCAGCAGTAACCTCCTAGGGGCAGATACGCAGTATTTT.

The chain recombines TRBV11-2 with TRBJ2-7, with a tentative D call TRBD1 (9 bases). Germline V gene lookup returns CDR1 SGHAT and CDR2 FQNNGV. Trimming removed 0 bases from V and 2 bases from J, with 26 bases in between. CDR3 size: 20 residues. CDR3 sequence reads: CASSLDVDRGGLGRTYEQYF. The CDR3 region has the DNA TGTGCCAGCAGCTTAGATGTTGACAGGGGGGGACTAGGGAGGACCTACGAGCAGTACTTC.

The chain employs TRBV6-5 and TRBJ2-5; the D gene is possibly TRBD1 (6 bases). CDR1 and CDR2 from the germline V gene are MNHEY and SVGAGI. V lost 8 bases, J lost 5 bases, and 15 bases lay in between. The CDR3 loop spans 13 amino acids. The CDR3 DNA is TGTGCCAGCGCAACAGGGTTCAGCGAGACCCAGTACTTC. It codes for CASATGFSETQYF.

The rearrangement joins TRBV20-1 to TRBJ2-7; 7 nucleotides match TRBD1. CDR1 and CDR2 from the germline V gene are DFQATT and SNEGSKA (reference sequence). This CDR3 region has 12 residues. J lost 7 bases, V lost 3 bases, and 6 bases had no gene match. CDR3 in amino acids: CSASEGAGEQYF. CDR3 bases: TGCAGTGCTAGTGAGGGGGCGGGTGAGCAGTACTTC.

The chain carries TRBV27 and TRBJ1-1; the D gene is possibly TRBD1 (6 bases). Germline CDR1 and CDR2: MNHEY and SMNVEV (reference sequence). This CDR3 spans 14 amino acids. V lost 4 bases, J lost 4 bases, and 13 bases lay in between. In DNA form, the CDR3 reads TGTGCCAGCAGTTCCTCAGGGGCTGCCACTGAAGCTTTCTTT. Encoded protein: CASSSSGAATEAFF.

The CDR3 coding sequence is TGTGCCAGCAGCAGCACACAGAACTCTGGAAACACCATATATTTT. Translating gives CASSSTQNSGNTIYF. The rearrangement joins TRBV25-1 to TRBJ1-3; no firm D call. The V end lost 6 bases, the J end lost 0 bases, and 12 bases lay between the germline ends. Germline assignment: CDR1 MGHDK and CDR2 SYGVNS. The CDR3 consists of 15 residues.

This chain joins TRBV24-1 and TRBJ2-3; 8 bases line up with TRBD2. The CDR3 is 14 amino acids. The ends lost 5 bases at V and 6 bases at J; junction bases unmatched: 6. In germline, CDR1 is KGHDR, CDR2 SFDVKD. The CDR3 loop reads CATSGSGIRDTQYF. DNA of the CDR3: TGTGCCACCAGTGGTAGCGGGATCCGCGATACGCAGTATTTT.

This chain joins TRBV2 and TRBJ2-5; D not resolved. V lost 6 bases and J lost 5, with 19 bases in between. The CDR3 is 15 residues long. From germline, CDR1 is SNHLY and CDR2 FYNNEI. The CDR3 is CASRFLPEAVETQYF. CDR3 DNA: TGTGCCAGCAGGTTCCTTCCCGAGGCGGTCGAGACCCAGTACTTC.

The rearrangement joins TRBV7-2 to TRBJ2-1; D is possibly TRBD1 (5 bases). This CDR3 region has 16 residues. Trimming cost V 0 bases and J 7 bases, with 16 bases left between them. The germline CDR1 and CDR2 sequences are SGHTA and FQGNSA. CDR3 nucleotides: TGTGCCAGCAGCTTAGCAGGGGCATCAGTCCGAAATGAGCAGTTCTTC. It is translated as CASSLAGASVRNEQFF. The full variable domain, completed using reference TRBV7-2 and TRBJ2-1, is GAGVSQSPSNKVTEKGKDVELRCDPISGHTALYWYRQSLGQGLEFLIYFQGNSAPDKSGLPSDRFSAERTGGSVSTLTIQRTQQEDSAVYLCASSLAGASVRNEQFFGPGTRLTVL.

The rearrangement uses TRBV18 and TRBJ2-7; the match to TRBD1 covers 9 bases. The junction had 10 bases not matched to a gene; V was cut back by 5 bases and J by 5 bases. This CDR3 contains 15 residues. Germline V lookup: CDR1 KGHSH, CDR2 LQKENI. The CDR3 here is CASSKTGGQQDEQYF. CDR3 in DNA: TGTGCCAGCTCAAAGACAGGGGGACAACAAGACGAGCAGTACTTC.

This clone has a handful of counts. V gene TRBV28 combines with J gene TRBJ1-4, with D possibly matching TRBD1 (5 bases). Per germline, CDR1 MDHEN and CDR2 SYDVKM. Trimming pared 5 bases from V and 4 bases from J, leaving 8 bases between. CDR3 length equals 13 residues. This CDR3 is CASSPQGNEKLFF. In DNA form, the CDR3 reads TGTGCCAGCAGTCCGCAGGGTAATGAAAAACTGTTTTTT. Drawing the rest from reference TRBV28 and TRBJ1-4, the complete variable domain is DVKVTQSSRYLVKRTGEKVFLECVQDMDHENMFWYRQDPGLGLRLIYFSYDVKMKEKGDIPEGYSVSREKKERFSLILESASTNQTSMYLCASSPQGNEKLFFGSGTQLSVL.

This chain uses TRBV10-1 with TRBJ2-3, with 10 bases that match TRBD2. The V and J ends lost 6 bases and 6 bases, in that order; junction bases with no gene match: 6. Germline CDR1 and CDR2: WNHNN and SYGVQD (reference sequence). This CDR3 spans 14 amino acids. This CDR3 reads CASRGLAVEDTQYF. CDR3 nucleotide sequence: TGCGCCAGCAGAGGACTAGCGGTGGAGGATACGCAGTATTTT.

The genes are TRBV5-1 and TRBJ1-4; 8 bases align to TRBD1. Germline V lookup: CDR1 SGHRS, CDR2 YFSETQ. The CDR3 has 15 residues. The junction had 9 bases not matched to a gene; V was cut back by 4 bases and J by 7 bases. Here the CDR3 DNA reads TGCGCCAGCAGCGGGCAGGGGGCGCCCGGTGAAAAACTGTTTTTT. Protein product: CASSGQGAPGEKLFF.

The chain is built from TRBV10-3 and TRBJ2-7; D perhaps matches TRBD2 (5 bases). CDR3 length: 12 amino acids. V was shortened by 4 bases and J by 3 bases, with 7 bases between the two germline ends. CDR1 ENHRY and CDR2 SYGVKD come from the germline V gene. The DNA of the CDR3 is TGTGCCATCAGTGGCCGGGACTACGAGCAGTACTTC. Translating it yields CAISGRDYEQYF.

The chain employs TRBV28 and TRBJ1-6; no firm D call. Looked up from germline, CDR1 is MDHEN and CDR2 is SYDVKM. V was shortened by 1 base and J by 6 bases, with 7 bases between the two germline ends. This CDR3 contains 14 residues. The DNA of the CDR3 is TGTGCCAGCAGTTTATCAGGTCGTAATTCACCCCTCCACTTT. Translated: CASSLSGRNSPLHF.

This sequence joins TRBV7-9 and TRBJ1-3; no clear D gene. V gave up 2 bases and J gave up 0 bases, with 5 bases separating them. CDR3 length: 14 amino acids. The V gene's germline CDR1 is SEHNR and CDR2 FQNEAQ (reference sequence). The CDR3 is CASSLSISGNTIYF. The CDR3 nucleotides are TGTGCCAGCAGCTTAAGCATCTCTGGAAACACCATATATTTT.

This clone was seen a single time. The CDR3 reads CASSSSGRVELFF. The CDR3 region has the DNA TGTGCCAGCAGCTCTAGCGGGAGGGTGGAGCTGTTTTTT. The rearrangement joins TRBV7-9 to TRBJ2-2, with 12 positions matching TRBD2. Germline V lookup: CDR1 SEHNR, CDR2 FQNEAQ (reference sequence). The trim removed 4 bases at V and 10 bases at J, leaving 1 base unmatched. The CDR3 has 13 residues.

This chain uses TRBV12-3 or TRBV12-4 with TRBJ2-7, with D possibly being TRBD1 (5 bases). V lost 3 bases and J 9 bases, leaving 9 bases between the germline ends. The length of the CDR3 is 11 residues. The CDR3 region has the DNA TGTGCCAGCAGTTTCTCTGACAGGCAGTACTTC. Translated, it gives CASSFSDRQYF.